The clone carrying this T cell receptor beta chain was counted between two and nine times. The antigen is undetermined. Germline V gene data show CDR1 as SGHVS and CDR2 as FQNEAQ. The CDR3 sequence is 13 residues long. V lost 2 bases to trimming and J lost 3 bases, with 6 bases between them. This record belongs to a study of post-analysis software for immune sequencing data. Study findings and constraints: TRBV5-6, TRBV5-1 and TRBV20-1 were among 4 or 5 TRBV segments more frequent in patients than controls.

Prepared TCR beta cDNA libraries contained unique molecular identifiers. One entry per CDR3 protein, called by TCRdb with MiXCR from the PCR reads. This repertoire shows 650,000 to 850,000 distinct CDR3 sequences, under 60% found once; its top ten account for 4.9%. The clonotype was recovered from a girl aged 10 to 17 with multiple sclerosis. The sample taken for sequencing was blood. The chain carries TRBV7-8 and TRBJ2-3; D remains ambiguous. The CDR3 region is CASSLRQTDTQYF. The CDR3 nucleotides read TGTGCCAGCAGCTTACGGCAGACAGATACGCAGTATTTT.